These T cell receptor beta chains were read from a single sample in a study of patients and donors after allogeneic stem cell transplantation. TCRdb re-analysed the RT-PCR reads in MiXCR, keeping a single row per CDR3 protein. The sample shows 800,000 to 1,000,000 distinct CDR3 sequences, approximately 18% of them seen only once. The specimen sequenced was blood, either unsorted or a sorted T cell fraction (not recorded which). All receptors come from a human donor who was either an allogeneic HSCT recipient or a stem cell or donor lymphocyte infusion donor (not recorded which). It is not recorded whose cells these are; they may come from a transplant donor. Both conserved end residues are part of each CDR3. The order of the fields is J gene, V gene, CDR3 protein.

TRBJ2-3,TRBV11-3,CASSETASTDTQYF
TRBJ1-5,TRBV6-5,CASSYGIGDQPQHF
TRBJ1-1,TRBV12-3/TRBV12-4,CASSSGQGAGAFF
TRBJ2-5,TRBV12-3/TRBV12-4,CASSPETGGETQYF
TRBJ2-3,TRBV20-1,CSARGGLAGTPDTQYF
TRBJ2-1,TRBV27,CASIINSHGTTNEQFF
TRBJ2-1,TRBV19,CAAGGRYIDEQFF
TRBJ2-4,TRBV13,CASSSETSGGPLAKNIQYF
TRBJ2-7,TRBV13,CASSLHIFGTSAYEQYF
TRBJ1-3,TRBV3-1,CASSQERLSGNTIYF
TRBJ1-2,TRBV24-1,CATSHYRGNRGDYGYTF
TRBJ2-7,TRBV7-9,CASTLGTYEQYF
TRBJ1-1,TRBV5-1,CASSLGGQAREAFF
TRBJ2-1,TRBV5-1,CASSLRGQNNEQFF
TRBJ1-2,TRBV12-3/TRBV12-4,CASSLSRAGYTF
TRBJ1-1,TRBV25-1,CASSEAGGARTEAFF
TRBJ1-1,TRBV7-9,CASSSPQGTNTEAFF
TRBJ2-2,TRBV4-3,CASSQDGGETGELFF
TRBJ2-1,TRBV7-2,CASSTTGERLDEQFF
TRBJ2-2,TRBV6-5,CASSYSTSGRAANTGELFF
TRBJ1-1,TRBV20-1,CSARDQGWGTEAFF
TRBJ2-7,TRBV6-1,CASSTPVGAYEQYF
TRBJ1-2,TRBV20-1,CSYPGQGPYGYTF
TRBJ2-7,TRBV12-5,CASGPRTGRSYEQYF
TRBJ2-3,TRBV7-2,CASSLSGRARDTQYF
TRBJ2-2,TRBV20-1,CSARDLERMNTGELFF
TRBJ2-2,TRBV27,CASKRLAENTGELFF
TRBJ1-1,TRBV12-3/TRBV12-4,CASLRGATEAFF
TRBJ1-2,TRBV5-6,CASSLITEDYGYTF
TRBJ2-1,TRBV24-1,CATSGLGQSRHEQFF
TRBJ2-5,TRBV7-6,CASSPHRTGTVGETQYF
TRBJ2-2,TRBV15,CATSRSLTGNTGELFF
TRBJ2-7,TRBV9,CASSADRSYEQYF
TRBJ1-5,TRBV15,CATSRDHLYPQGGQPQHF
TRBJ1-2,TRBV7-3,CASSLGGLFYGYTF
TRBJ2-7,TRBV25-1,CASSPMSLEQYF
TRBJ2-1,TRBV20-1,CSAGESGRAFNEQFF
TRBJ2-2,TRBV27,CASSLPRQGRNTGELFF
TRBJ2-5,TRBV7-3,CASSPRLGHETQYF
TRBJ2-3,TRBV5-1,CASGTAQDTDTQYF
TRBJ2-1,TRBV7-9,CASSPHFNEQFF
TRBJ1-1,TRBV7-9,CASSVGLEAFF
TRBJ2-7,TRBV27,CASSLSPEPTYEQYF
TRBJ2-3,TRBV12-3/TRBV12-4,CATRGSGGRDTQYF
TRBJ2-7,TRBV6-2/TRBV6-3,CASNQPGLAAYEQYF
TRBJ2-4,TRBV12-3/TRBV12-4,CASRLSGGVGKNIQYF
TRBJ1-6,TRBV7-9,CASSLVGQGRSPLHF
TRBJ2-7,TRBV10-3,CAISERGSDYEQYF
TRBJ1-2,TRBV5-1,CASSDGGVGYTF
TRBJ2-7,TRBV6-5,CASSYRGRGYEQYF
TRBJ2-7,TRBV6-5,CASSYVAPSSYEQYF
TRBJ1-2,TRBV5-6,CASSLAGFDRGLGYTF
TRBJ2-7,TRBV29-1,CSVEDRVTGASF
TRBJ1-3,TRBV12-3/TRBV12-4,CASSLALWGNTIYF